This T cell receptor beta chain was obtained from a study of neurological immune-mediated disorders. TCRdb reprocessed the 5' RACE reads with MiXCR, giving one entry per CDR3 protein. The table shows 64,000 or so distinct CDR3 sequences, with roughly a tenth occurring only once. Sample time point: longitudinal time-point 1 (baseline). The controls, all healthy individuals, were blood bank volunteers in Maryland, USA. The unsorted libraries were made from 2 million PBMCs kept at -80 C. Notes on the study in general: TCR clonal expansion peaked in HTLV-1-associated myelopathy patients and was lowest in multiple sclerosis patients.

This clonotype has a count of ten or more. Its antigen is as yet unknown. There are 14 residues in the CDR3. CDR1 KGHSH and CDR2 LQKENI come from the germline V gene. J was trimmed by 7 bases and V by 10 bases; bases with no gene match: 12. This receptor was identified in a man aged 30 to 39 in good health. The chain recombines TRBV18 with TRBJ1-3; 8 bases are a match to TRBD1. Sequenced input: PBMCs. The CDR3: CATLRTGPENTIYF. The CDR3 DNA is TGTGCCACACTCAGGACAGGGCCGGAGAACACCATATATTTT.